The 2 T cell receptor beta chains presented below share a single source sample, sequenced in a study of T cell responses to AZD1222 COVID-19 vaccine (dated by TCRdb to the early 2020s). The sample's time point label, in plain terms: baseline before first vaccination. Libraries were prepared through the immunoSEQ multiplex PCR assay. The table comes from immuneACCESS by way of TCRdb, which keeps in-frame sequences with V and J called. Part of the clones is missing from these tables; in studies checked, under half for an unresolved V gene and the rest for unknown reasons. The sample table holds around 200,000 clones, of which roughly 93% were seen once. In total, the top ten clones hold 0.99% of the sample. The sequenced sample was peripheral blood, obtained on day 0 of AZD1222 vaccination. The receptors here all came from an adult in good health.

The chain uses TRBV25-1 and TRBJ2-5; D is perhaps TRBD1 or TRBD2 (5 bases each). V was shortened by 6 bases and J by 5 bases, with 10 bases between the two germline ends. The CDR3 loop spans 12 amino acids. Germline-derived CDR1 and CDR2 are MGHDK and SYGVNS. The CDR3 loop is CASRREGETQYF. The CDR3 DNA reads as TGTGCCAGCAGACGAGAGGGGGAGACCCAGTACTTC.

The chain uses TRBV15 and TRBJ1-1, with 8 bases that match TRBD1. This CDR3 spans 14 amino acids. V dropped 3 bases and J dropped 1; count of bases not matched to a gene: 1. Germline V gives CDR1 LNHNV, CDR2 YYDKDF (reference sequence). As DNA, the CDR3 is TGTGCCACCAGCAGGACAGGGGCGAACACTGAAGCTTTCTTT. It codes for CATSRTGANTEAFF.